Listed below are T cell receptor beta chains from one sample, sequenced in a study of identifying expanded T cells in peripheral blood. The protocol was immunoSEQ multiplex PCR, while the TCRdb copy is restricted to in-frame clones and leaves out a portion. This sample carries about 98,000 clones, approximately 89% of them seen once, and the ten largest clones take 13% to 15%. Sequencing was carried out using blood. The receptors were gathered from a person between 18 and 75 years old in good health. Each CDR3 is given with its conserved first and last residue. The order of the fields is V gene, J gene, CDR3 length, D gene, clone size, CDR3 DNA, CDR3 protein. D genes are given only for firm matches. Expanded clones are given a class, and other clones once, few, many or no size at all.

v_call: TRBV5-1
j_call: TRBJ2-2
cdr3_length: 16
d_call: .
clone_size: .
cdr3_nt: TGCGCCAGCAGCTTGATATTGACTCCAAACACCGGGGAGCTGTTTTTT
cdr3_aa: CASSLILTPNTGELFF

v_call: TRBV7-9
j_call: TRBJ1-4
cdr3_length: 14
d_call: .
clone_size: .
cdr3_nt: TGTGCCAGCAGCCCGGGGGGAGCGGATGAAAAACTGTTTTTT
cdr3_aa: CASSPGGADEKLFF

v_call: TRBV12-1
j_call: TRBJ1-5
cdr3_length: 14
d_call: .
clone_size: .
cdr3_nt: TGTGCCAGCAGCACCGGGGTGAGCAATCAGCCCCAGCATTTT
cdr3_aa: CASSTGVSNQPQHF

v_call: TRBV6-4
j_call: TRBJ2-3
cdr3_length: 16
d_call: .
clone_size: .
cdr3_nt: TGTGCCAGCAGTGACCCGACAGGTTTGGGGACAGATACGCAGTATTTT
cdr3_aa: CASSDPTGLGTDTQYF

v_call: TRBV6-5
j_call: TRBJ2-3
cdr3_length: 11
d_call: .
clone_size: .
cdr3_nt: TGTGCCAGCAAGAAACGGGATACGCAGTATTTT
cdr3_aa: CASKKRDTQYF

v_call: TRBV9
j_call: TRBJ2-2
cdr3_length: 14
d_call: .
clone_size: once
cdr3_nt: TGTGCCAGCAGCGTAGCTGGAGGCCCCGGGGAGCTGTTTTTT
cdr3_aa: CASSVAGGPGELFF

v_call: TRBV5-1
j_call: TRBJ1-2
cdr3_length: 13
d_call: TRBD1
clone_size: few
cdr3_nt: TGCGCCAGCCGCCCCAGGACAGGGGAAGGCTACACCTTC
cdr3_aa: CASRPRTGEGYTF

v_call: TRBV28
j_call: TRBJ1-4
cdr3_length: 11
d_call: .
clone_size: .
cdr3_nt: TGTGCCAGCAGTTTAGGGGAAAAACTGTTTTTT
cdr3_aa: CASSLGEKLFF

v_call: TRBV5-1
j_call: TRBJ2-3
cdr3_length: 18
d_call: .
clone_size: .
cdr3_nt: TGCGCCAGCAGCTCCCGGATTAAGACTACGGCTAGCACAGATACGCAGTATTTT
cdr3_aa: CASSSRIKTTASTDTQYF

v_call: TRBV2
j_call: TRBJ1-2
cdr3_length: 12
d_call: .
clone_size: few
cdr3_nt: TGTGCCAGCAGTGGGACACAGGGAGGCTACACCTTC
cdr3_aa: CASSGTQGGYTF

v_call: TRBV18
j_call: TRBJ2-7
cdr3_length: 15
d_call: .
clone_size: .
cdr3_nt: TGTGCCAGCTCACCCCGGGACGGAGCTGGATACGAGCAGTACTTC
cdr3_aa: CASSPRDGAGYEQYF

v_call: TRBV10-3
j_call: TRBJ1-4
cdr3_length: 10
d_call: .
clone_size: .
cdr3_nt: TGTGCCATAGGCAATGAAAAACTGTTTTTT
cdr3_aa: CAIGNEKLFF

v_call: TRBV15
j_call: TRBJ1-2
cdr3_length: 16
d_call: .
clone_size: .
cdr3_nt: TGTGCCACCAGCAGAGGAGGGGTCGTGGCTAACTATGGCTACACCTTC
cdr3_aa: CATSRGGVVANYGYTF

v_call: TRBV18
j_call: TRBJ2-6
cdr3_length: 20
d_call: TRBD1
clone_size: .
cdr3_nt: TGTGCCAGCTCACCAAGTTCTATCGGACAGGGGCCTTCTGGGGCCAACGTCCTGACTTTC
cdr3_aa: CASSPSSIGQGPSGANVLTF

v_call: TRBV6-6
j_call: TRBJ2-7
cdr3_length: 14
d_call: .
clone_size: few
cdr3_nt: TGTGCCAGCAGTTACTCGATCAGGGCCCCCGAGCAGTACTTC
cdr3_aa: CASSYSIRAPEQYF

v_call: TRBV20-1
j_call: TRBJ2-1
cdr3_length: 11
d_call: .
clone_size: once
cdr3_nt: TGCAGTGCTAGCCCCGCGTGGGAGCAGTTCTTC
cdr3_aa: CSASPAWEQFF

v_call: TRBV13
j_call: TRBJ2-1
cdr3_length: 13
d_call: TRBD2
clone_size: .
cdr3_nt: TGTGCCAGCAGCCGACTAGCGGGCAATGAGCAGTTCTTC
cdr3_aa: CASSRLAGNEQFF

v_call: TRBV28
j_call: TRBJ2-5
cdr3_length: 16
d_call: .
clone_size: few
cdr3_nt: TGTGCCAGCAGTCCAGACCGGGACACTTGGGTGCAGACCCAGTACTTC
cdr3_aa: CASSPDRDTWVQTQYF

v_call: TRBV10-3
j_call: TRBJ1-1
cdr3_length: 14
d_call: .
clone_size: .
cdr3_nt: TGTGCCATTTCCGCTACCCGGAGGACCACTGAAGCTTTCTTT
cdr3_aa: CAISATRRTTEAFF

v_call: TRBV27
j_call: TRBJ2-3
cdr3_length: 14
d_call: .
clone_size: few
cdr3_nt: TGTGCCAGCAGTTTCGGGGATACCACAGATACGCAGTATTTT
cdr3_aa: CASSFGDTTDTQYF

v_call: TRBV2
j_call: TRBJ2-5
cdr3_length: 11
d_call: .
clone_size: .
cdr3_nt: TGTGCCAGCAGGAGCCAAGAGACCCAGTACTTC
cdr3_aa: CASRSQETQYF

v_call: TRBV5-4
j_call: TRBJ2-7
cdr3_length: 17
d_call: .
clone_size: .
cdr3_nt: TGTGCCAGCAGCTTTGGGGGGCATGGTCCAGACTCCTACGAGCAGTACTTC
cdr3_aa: CASSFGGHGPDSYEQYF

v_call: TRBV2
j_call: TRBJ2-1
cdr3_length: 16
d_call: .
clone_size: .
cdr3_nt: TGTGCCAGCAGTGAAGCTTCTAGCTCCGGCGGCAATGAGCAGTTCTTC
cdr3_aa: CASSEASSSGGNEQFF

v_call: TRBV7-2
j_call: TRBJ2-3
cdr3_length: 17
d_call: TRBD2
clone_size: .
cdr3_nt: TGTGCCAGCAGCTTAGCGAAAAGCGGGATTCACACAGATACGCAGTATTTT
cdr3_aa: CASSLAKSGIHTDTQYF